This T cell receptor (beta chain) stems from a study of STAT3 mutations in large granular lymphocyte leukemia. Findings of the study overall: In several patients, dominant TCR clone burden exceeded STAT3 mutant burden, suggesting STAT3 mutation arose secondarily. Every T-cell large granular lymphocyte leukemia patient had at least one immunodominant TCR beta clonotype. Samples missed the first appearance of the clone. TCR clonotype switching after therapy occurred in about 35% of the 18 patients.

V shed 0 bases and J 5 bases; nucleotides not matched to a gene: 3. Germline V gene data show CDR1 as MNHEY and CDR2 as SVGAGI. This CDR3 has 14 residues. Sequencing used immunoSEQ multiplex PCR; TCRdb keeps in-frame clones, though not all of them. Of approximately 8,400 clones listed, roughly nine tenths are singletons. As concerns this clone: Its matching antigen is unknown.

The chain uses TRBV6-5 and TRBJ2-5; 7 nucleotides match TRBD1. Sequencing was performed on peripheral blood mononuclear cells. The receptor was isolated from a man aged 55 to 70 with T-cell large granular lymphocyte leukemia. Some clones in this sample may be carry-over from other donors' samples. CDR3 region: CASSYSATGETQYF. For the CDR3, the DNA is TGTGCCAGCAGTTACTCCGCGACAGGGGAGACCCAGTACTTC.